These 8 T cell receptor beta chains were sequenced from one sample in a study of cytotoxic CD8 clonotypes in ibrutinib-treated CLL. TCRdb's table, derived via immunoSEQ multiplex PCR, lists solely in-frame clones and lacks some. This sample carries some 200,000 clones, 70% of them seen once, and the ten largest clones take roughly 5.9%. The specimen comprised PBMCs, sampled after 12 months of ibrutinib treatment. The receptor source for this set is a human donor with chronic lymphocytic leukemia.

The V and J genes are TRBV7-3 and TRBJ1-3; D not resolved. The germline V gene encodes CDR1 SGHTA and CDR2 FQGTGA. The CDR3 covers 19 residues. The V and J ends lost 0 bases and 0 bases respectively, with 18 bases between them. CDR3 coding DNA: TGTGCCAGCAGCTTAACCTCTCCGGGAAACCCAAGCTCTGGAAACACCATATATTTT. It is translated as CASSLTSPGNPSSGNTIYF.

The chain has TRBV23-1 and TRBJ1-2; 9 positions match TRBD1. TRBV23-1 is identified as an open reading frame with a role that is uncertain. The trim removed 11 bases at V and 6 bases at J, leaving 10 bases unmatched. The CDR3 sequence is 13 residues long. The DNA of the CDR3 is TGCGCCGGCTACCGGGACAGGGTGGATGGCTACACCTTC. Residues: CAGYRDRVDGYTF.

The chain has TRBV6-5 and TRBJ2-1, with a weak D call TRBD1 (6 bases). The germline CDR1 and CDR2 sequences are MNHEY and SVGAGI. This CDR3 is built from 14 residues. The germline V and J ends were trimmed by 6 bases and 0 bases, with 9 bases remaining between them. As DNA, the CDR3 is TGTGCCAGCAGCGAAGGGGGCTCCTACAATGAGCAGTTCTTC. It specifies CASSEGGSYNEQFF.

The chain carries TRBV6-6 and TRBJ1-4; tentatively, D is TRBD1 (6 bases). The germline V and J ends were trimmed by 5 bases and 11 bases, with 15 bases remaining between them. The germline V gene encodes CDR1 MNHNY and CDR2 SVGAGI (reference sequence). This CDR3 spans 13 amino acids. The CDR3 sequence: CASSAQGEWKLFF. CDR3 in DNA: TGTGCCAGCAGTGCACAGGGTGAGTGGAAACTGTTTTTT.

V and J are TRBV6-1 and TRBJ2-7; 9 bases map to TRBD1. The CDR3 has 12 residues. Trimming cost V 8 bases and J 3 bases; bases outside gene matches: 2. From germline, CDR1 is MNHNS and CDR2 SASEGT. The CDR3 DNA reads as TGTGCCAGCGACAGGGGGGGCTACGAGCAGTACTTC. Residues: CASDRGGYEQYF.

The chain has TRBV18 and TRBJ1-4; TRBD1 agrees at 12 bases. Germline values: CDR1 KGHSH, CDR2 LQKENI. The CDR3 is 17 residues long. V lost 3 bases to trimming and J lost 10 bases; unmatched junction nucleotides: 12. CDR3 nucleotides: TGTGCCAGCTCACCCCCGGGACAGGGGGCAACCGGAGGAAAACTGTTTTTT. Protein sequence: CASSPPGQGATGGKLFF.

The rearrangement uses TRBV6-5 and TRBJ2-3; 14 positions match TRBD2. There are 15 residues in the CDR3. Germline V gives CDR1 MNHEY, CDR2 SVGAGI. Unmatched junction bases numbered 1, after V lost 4 bases and J lost 4 bases. CDR3 nucleotide sequence: TGTGCCAGCAGTTTGACTAGCGGGGGGGCAGATACGCAGTATTTT. Protein product: CASSLTSGGADTQYF.

V is TRBV30 and J is TRBJ1-3; 12 positions match TRBD1. Germline CDR1 and CDR2: GTSNPN and SVGIG (reference sequence). CDR3 length: 17 residues. Trimming took 4 bases from V and 7 from J; bases not matched to a gene: 14. CDR3 loop: CAWIPKGDRGLRNTIYF. In DNA, the CDR3 is TGTGCCTGGATTCCCAAGGGGGACAGGGGGCTTCGGAACACCATATATTTT.